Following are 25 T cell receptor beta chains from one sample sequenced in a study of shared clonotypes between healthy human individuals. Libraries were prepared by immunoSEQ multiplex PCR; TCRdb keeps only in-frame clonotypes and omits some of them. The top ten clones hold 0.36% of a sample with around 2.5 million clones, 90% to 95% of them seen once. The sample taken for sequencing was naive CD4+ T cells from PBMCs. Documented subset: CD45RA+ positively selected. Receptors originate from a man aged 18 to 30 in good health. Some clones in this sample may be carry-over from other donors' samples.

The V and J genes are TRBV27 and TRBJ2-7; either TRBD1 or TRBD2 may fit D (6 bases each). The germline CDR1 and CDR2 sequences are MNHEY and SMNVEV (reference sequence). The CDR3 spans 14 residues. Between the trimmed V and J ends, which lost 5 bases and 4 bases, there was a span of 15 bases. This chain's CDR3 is CASSARGLSYEQYF. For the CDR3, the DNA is TGTGCCAGCAGTGCCCGGGGGCTCTCATACGAGCAGTACTTC.

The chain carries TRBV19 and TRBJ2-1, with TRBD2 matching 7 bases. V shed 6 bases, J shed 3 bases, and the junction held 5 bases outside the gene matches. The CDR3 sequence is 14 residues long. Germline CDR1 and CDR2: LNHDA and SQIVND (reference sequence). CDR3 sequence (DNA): TGTGCCAGTAGGTCCCGGGACTACTACAATGAGCAGTTCTTC. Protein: CASRSRDYYNEQFF.

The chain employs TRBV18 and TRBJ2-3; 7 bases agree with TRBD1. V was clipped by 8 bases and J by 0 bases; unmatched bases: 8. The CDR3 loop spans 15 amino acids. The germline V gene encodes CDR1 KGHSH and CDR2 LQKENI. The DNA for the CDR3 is TGTGCCAGCAAAACCGGGACAGAGAGCACAGATACGCAGTATTTT. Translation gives CASKTGTESTDTQYF.

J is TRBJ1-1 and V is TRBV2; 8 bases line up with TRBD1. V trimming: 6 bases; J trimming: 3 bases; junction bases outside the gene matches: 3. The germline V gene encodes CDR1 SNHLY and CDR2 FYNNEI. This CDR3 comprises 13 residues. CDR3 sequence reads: CASRVDRDTEAFF. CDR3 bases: TGTGCCAGCAGGGTGGACAGGGACACTGAAGCTTTCTTT.

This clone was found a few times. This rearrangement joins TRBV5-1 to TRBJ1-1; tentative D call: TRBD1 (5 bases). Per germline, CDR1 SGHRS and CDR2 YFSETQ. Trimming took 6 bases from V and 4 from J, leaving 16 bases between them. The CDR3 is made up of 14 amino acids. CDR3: CASTLQGSRTEAFF. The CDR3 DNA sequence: TGCGCCAGCACCCTCCAGGGCTCTCGCACTGAAGCTTTCTTT.

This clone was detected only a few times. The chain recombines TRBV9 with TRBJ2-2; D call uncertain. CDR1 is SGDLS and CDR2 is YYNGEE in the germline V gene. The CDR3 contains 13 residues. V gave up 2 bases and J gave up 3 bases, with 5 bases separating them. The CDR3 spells CASSVLDTGELFF. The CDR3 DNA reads TGTGCCAGCAGCGTCTTAGACACCGGGGAGCTGTTTTTT.

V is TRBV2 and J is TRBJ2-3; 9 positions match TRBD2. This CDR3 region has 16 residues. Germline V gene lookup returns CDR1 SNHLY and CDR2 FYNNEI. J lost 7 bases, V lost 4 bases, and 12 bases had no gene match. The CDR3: CASSVVAGALIYTQYF. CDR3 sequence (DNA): TGTGCCAGCAGTGTAGTAGCGGGAGCCCTCATATATACGCAGTATTTT.

CDR3 nucleotide sequence: TGTGCCAGCAGCATCGGGGACTACGAGCAGTACTTC. Residues: CASSIGDYEQYF. The rearrangement links TRBV9 to TRBJ2-7; tentative D call: TRBD2 (5 bases). Germline CDR1 SGDLS, CDR2 YYNGEE. V gave up 4 bases and J gave up 3 bases, with 8 bases separating them. The CDR3 is made up of 12 amino acids.

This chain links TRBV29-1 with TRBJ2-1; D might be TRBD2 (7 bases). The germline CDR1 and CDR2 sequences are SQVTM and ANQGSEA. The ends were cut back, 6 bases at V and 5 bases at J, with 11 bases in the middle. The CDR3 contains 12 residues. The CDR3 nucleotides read TGCAGCGTCAGGGGAGGGGACAATGAGCAGTTCTTC. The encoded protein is CSVRGGDNEQFF.

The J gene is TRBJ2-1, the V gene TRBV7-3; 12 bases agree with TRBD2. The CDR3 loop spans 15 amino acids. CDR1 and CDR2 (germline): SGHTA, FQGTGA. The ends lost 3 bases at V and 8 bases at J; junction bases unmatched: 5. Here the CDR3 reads CASSLTSGRQYEQFF. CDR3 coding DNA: TGTGCCAGCAGCTTGACTAGCGGGAGACAGTATGAGCAGTTCTTC.

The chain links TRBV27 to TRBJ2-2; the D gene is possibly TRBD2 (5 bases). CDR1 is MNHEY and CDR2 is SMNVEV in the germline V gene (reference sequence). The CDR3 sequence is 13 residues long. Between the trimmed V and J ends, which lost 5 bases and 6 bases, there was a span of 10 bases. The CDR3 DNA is TGTGCCAGCAGTGCCGGACTGTCCGGGGAGCTGTTTTTT. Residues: CASSAGLSGELFF.

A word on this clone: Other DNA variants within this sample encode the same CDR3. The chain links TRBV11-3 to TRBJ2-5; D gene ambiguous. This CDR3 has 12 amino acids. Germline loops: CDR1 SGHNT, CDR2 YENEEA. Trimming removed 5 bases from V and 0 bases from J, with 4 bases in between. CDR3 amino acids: CASSPNQETQYF. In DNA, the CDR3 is TGTGCCAGCAGCCCTAACCAAGAGACCCAGTACTTC.

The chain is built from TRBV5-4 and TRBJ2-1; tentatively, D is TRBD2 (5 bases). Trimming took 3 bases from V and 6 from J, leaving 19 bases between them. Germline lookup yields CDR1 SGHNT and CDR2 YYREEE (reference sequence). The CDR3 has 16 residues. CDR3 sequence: CASSSAKGGPTNEQFF. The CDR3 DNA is TGTGCCAGCAGCTCCGCCAAAGGCGGGCCGACCAATGAGCAGTTCTTC.

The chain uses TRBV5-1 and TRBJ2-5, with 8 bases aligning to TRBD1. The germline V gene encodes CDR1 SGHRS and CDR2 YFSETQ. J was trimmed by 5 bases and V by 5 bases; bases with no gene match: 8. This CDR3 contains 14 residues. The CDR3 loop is CASRRDRGEETQYF. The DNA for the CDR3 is TGCGCCAGCAGACGTGACAGGGGAGAGGAGACCCAGTACTTC.

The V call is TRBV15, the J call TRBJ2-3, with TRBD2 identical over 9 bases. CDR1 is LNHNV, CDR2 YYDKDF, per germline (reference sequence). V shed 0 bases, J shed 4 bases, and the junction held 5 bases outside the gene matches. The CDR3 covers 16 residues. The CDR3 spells CATSRESGRRADTQYF. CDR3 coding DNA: TGTGCCACCAGCAGAGAGAGCGGGAGGAGGGCAGATACGCAGTATTTT.

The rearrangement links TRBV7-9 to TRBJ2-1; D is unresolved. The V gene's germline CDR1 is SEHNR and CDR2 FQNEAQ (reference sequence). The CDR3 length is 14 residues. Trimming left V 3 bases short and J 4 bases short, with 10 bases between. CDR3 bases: TGTGCCAGCAGCTTCTTCGGCCTTTACAATGAGCAGTTCTTC. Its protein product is CASSFFGLYNEQFF.

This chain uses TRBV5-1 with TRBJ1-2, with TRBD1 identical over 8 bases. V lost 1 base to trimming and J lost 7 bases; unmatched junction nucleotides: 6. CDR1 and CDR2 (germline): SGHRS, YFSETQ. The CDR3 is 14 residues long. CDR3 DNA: TGCGCCAGCAGCTTGTCAGGGGGCGGGTTTGGCTACACCTTC. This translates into CASSLSGGGFGYTF.

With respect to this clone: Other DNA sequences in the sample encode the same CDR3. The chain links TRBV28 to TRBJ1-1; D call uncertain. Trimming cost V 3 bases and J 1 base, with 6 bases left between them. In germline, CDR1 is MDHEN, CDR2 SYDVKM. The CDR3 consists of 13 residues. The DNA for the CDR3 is TGTGCCAGCAGTTTCAGAAGGAACACTGAAGCTTTCTTT. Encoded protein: CASSFRRNTEAFF.

CDR3 sequence reads: CASSFGGQETQYF. The CDR3 DNA reads TGTGCCAGCAGCTTTGGAGGGCAAGAGACCCAGTACTTC. V gene TRBV11-2 combines with J gene TRBJ2-5, with D possibly TRBD2 on 6 matching bases. V was cut by 3 bases and J by 2 bases, with 7 bases left in between. Per germline, CDR1 SGHAT and CDR2 FQNNGV. This CDR3 is 13 amino acids long.

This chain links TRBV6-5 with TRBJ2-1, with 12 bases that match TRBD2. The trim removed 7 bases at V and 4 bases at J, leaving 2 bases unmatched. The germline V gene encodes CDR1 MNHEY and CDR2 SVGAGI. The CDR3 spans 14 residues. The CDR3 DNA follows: TGTGCCAGCACCCTAGCGGGAGGGTACAATGAGCAGTTCTTC. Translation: CASTLAGGYNEQFF.

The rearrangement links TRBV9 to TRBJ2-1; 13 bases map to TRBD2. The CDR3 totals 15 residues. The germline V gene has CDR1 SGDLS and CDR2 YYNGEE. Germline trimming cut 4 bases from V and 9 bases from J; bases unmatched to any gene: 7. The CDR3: CASSKGTSGTSEQFF. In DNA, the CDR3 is TGTGCCAGCAGCAAGGGGACTAGCGGGACTAGTGAGCAGTTCTTC.

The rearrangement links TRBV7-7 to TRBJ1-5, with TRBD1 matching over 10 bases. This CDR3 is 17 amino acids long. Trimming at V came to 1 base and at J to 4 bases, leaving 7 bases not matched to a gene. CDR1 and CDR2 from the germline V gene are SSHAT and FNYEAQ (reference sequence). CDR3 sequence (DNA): TGTGCCAGCAGCTTAGGGCGCTTGGGACAGGGGAATCAGCCCCAGCATTTT. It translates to CASSLGRLGQGNQPQHF.

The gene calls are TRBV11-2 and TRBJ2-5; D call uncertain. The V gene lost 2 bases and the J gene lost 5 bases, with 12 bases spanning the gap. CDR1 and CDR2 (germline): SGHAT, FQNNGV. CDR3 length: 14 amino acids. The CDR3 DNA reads TGTGCCAGCAGCTTAAGGTCGGGTGGCGAGACCCAGTACTTC. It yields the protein CASSLRSGGETQYF.

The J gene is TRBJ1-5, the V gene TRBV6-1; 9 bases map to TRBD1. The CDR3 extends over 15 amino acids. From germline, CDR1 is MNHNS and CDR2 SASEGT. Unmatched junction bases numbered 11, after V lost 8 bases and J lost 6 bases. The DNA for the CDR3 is TGTGCCAGCCAGGGCCGGGACAGGGATCGTCAGCCCCAGCATTTT. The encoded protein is CASQGRDRDRQPQHF.

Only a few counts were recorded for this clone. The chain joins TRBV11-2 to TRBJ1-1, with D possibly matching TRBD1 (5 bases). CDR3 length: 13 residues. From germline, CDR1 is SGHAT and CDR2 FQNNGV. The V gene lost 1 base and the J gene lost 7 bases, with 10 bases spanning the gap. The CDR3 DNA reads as TGTGCCAGCAGCTTAGGAGGGGTGGATGAAGCTTTCTTT. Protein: CASSLGGVDEAFF.